This T cell receptor (beta chain) was recorded in a study of T cells in Graves' hyperthyroidism and ophthalmopathy. RNA transcripts provided the source from which TCR beta CDR3 regions were amplified. HTBI primers were employed in a first-round RT-PCR of the TCR CDR3. Each CDR3 protein gets one entry after TCRdb re-called the multiplex PCR reads with MiXCR. The table lists approximately 700,000 distinct CDR3 sequences, roughly 45% of them singletons. Uncontrolled infection, other autoimmune disease, pregnancy or lactation excluded patients. Diagnoses rested on clinical symptoms, serum thyroxine and TRAb, thyroid ultrasound and orbital computed tomography. This clonotype was found many times. Its antigen is currently unknown. The junction shows a germline mismatch at one end, possibly a read error. The CDR3 spans 14 residues. Germline V gene data show CDR1 as SEHNR and CDR2 as FQNEAQ (reference sequence).

Points from the study as a whole: Ophthalmopathy and stable hyperthyroidism were separated by a 13 V-J model.

The receptor was isolated from an adult man with Graves' disease, either hyperthyroidism or ophthalmopathy (not recorded which). The sample taken for sequencing was peripheral blood or thyroid tissue (not recorded which). The chain joins TRBV7-9 to TRBJ1-4; TRBD1 matches 9 bases. The chain's CDR3 is CASSQAGQGEKLFF. The DNA of the CDR3 is TGCGCCAGCAGCCAGGCGGGACAGGGTGAAAAACTGTTTTTT.